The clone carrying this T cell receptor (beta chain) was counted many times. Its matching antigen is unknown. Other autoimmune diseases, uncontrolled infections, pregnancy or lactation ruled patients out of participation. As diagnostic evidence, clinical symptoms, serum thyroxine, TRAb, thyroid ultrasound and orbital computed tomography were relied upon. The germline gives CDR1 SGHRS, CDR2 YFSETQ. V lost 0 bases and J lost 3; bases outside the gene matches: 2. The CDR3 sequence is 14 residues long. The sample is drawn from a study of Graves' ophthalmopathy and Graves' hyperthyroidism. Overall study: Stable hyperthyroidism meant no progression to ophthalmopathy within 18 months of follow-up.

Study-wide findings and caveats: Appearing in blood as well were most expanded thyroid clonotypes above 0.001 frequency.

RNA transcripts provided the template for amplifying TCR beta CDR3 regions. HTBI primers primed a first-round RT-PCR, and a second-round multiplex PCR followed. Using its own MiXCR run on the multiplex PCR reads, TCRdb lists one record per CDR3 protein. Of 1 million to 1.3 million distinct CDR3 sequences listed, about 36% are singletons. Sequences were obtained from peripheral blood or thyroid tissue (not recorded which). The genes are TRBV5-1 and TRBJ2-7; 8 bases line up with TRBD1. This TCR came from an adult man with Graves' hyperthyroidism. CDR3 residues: CASSLVDRGYEQYF. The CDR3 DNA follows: TGCGCCAGCAGCTTGGTCGACAGGGGCTACGAGCAGTACTTC. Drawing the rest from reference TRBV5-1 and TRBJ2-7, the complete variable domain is KAGVTQTPRYLIKTRGQQVTLSCSPISGHRSVSWYQQTPGQGLQFLFEYFSETQRNKGNFPGRFSGRQFSNSRSEMNVSTLELGDSALYLCASSLVDRGYEQYFGPGTRLTVT.